This T cell receptor beta chain was identified during a study of blood T cell repertoires in COVID-19. Study in general: The origin of the acute and convalescent COVID-19 samples was the United States, Italy and Spain. The analysed material was cDNA or gDNA that came from T cells, B-cell-depleted T cells, or PBMCs.

Those who participated ranged in age from about 18 to 89 years and resided in some 24 US areas. Original analysis: Counts of nucleated cells, estimated from reference gene primer amplification, were obtained. Generated by immunoSEQ multiplex PCR, the TCRdb table keeps only in-frame clones and is missing some. V, J and clone size are those of that table, while D and trimming were read from the DNA. In the table there are roughly 190,000 clones, more than 65% of which are singletons. Trimming took 4 bases from V and 6 from J; bases not matched to a gene: 8. Germline V gives CDR1 SGHVS, CDR2 FQNEAQ. CDR3 length: 15 residues.

This TCR derives from a woman in her fifties or sixties with acute COVID-19. Sequencing was carried out using PBMCs or T cells enriched from blood (not recorded which). J is TRBJ1-5 and V is TRBV7-8, with 8 bases aligning to TRBD1. The DNA of the CDR3 is TGTGCCAGCAGCTCCCTGGACAGGGTTGGTCAGCCCCAGCATTTT. It yields the protein CASSSLDRVGQPQHF.